The TCR beta chain described here comes from a study of CD8 T cells in Susac syndrome. Trimming cost V 7 bases and J 2 bases; bases outside gene matches: 6. The CDR3 is made up of 15 amino acids. Reverse transcription of roughly 0.5 to 1 ug RNA used random hexamers. Amplification of TCR beta CDR3 by immunoSEQ multiplex PCR spanned 54 Vbeta and 13 Jbeta. One entry per CDR3 protein results from TCRdb running MiXCR on the immunoSEQ multiplex PCR reads. The sample yields approximately 180,000 distinct CDR3 sequences, 95% seen once. Input material: CD4+ T cells from PBMCs. The V gene is TRBV12-3 or TRBV12-4, the J gene TRBJ2-1; TRBD1 matches at 9 bases. The clonotype was recovered from a human donor with multiple sclerosis. The CDR3 DNA reads TGTGCCAGCACCCATACAGGGGGCGCCTACAATGAGCAGTTCTTC. This encodes CASTHTGGAYNEQFF.